This T cell receptor (beta chain) originates from a study of shared clonotypes between healthy human individuals. The method was immunoSEQ multiplex PCR; TCRdb's version includes in-frame clones alone and lacks a portion of them. The sample lists about 980,000 clones; over 75% were seen once. V was pared by 5 bases and J by 0 bases, with 11 bases between. The CDR3 is 15 amino acids. Germline-derived CDR1 and CDR2 are SGHRS and YFSETQ. This receptor was taken from a man younger than 35 in good health. The chain employs TRBV5-1 and TRBJ1-4; D is uncertain. Sequenced: memory CD4+ T cells sorted from blood. Subset denoted: CD45RA-negative fraction. CDR3 region: CASRTGGTTNEKLFF. The CDR3 DNA is TGCGCCAGCAGGACGGGCGGAACAACTAATGAAAAACTGTTTTTT.